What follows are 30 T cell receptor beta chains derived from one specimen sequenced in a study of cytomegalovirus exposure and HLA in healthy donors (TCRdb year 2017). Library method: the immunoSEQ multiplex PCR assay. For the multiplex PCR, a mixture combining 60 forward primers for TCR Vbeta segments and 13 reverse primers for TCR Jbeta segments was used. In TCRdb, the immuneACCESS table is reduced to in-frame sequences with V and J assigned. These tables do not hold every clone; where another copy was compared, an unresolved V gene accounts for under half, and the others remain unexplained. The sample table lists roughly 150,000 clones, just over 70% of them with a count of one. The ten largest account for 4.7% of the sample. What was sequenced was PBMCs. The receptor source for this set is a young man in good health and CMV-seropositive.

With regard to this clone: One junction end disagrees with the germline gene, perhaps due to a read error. The CDR3 here is CVWGLGGYTF. The CDR3 DNA reads TGCGTCTGGGGGCTAGGGGGCTACACCTTC. The V call is TRBV7-9, the J call TRBJ1-2, with D possibly matching TRBD1 (6 bases). This CDR3 comprises 10 residues. Germline V gene lookup returns CDR1 SEHNR and CDR2 FQNEAQ (reference sequence).

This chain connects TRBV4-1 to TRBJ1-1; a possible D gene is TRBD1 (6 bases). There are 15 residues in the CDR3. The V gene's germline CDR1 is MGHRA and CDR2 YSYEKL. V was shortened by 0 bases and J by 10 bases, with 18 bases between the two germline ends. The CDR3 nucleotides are TGCGCCAGCAGCCAAGAGGAACAGGGCCCACTCGGAGCTTTCTTT. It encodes CASSQEEQGPLGAFF.

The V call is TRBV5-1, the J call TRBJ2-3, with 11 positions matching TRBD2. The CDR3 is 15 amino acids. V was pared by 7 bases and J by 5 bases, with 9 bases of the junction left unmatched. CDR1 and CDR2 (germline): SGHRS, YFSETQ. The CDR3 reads CASQGTTSGEDTQYF. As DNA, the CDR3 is TGCGCCAGCCAGGGGACGACTAGCGGGGAAGATACGCAGTATTTT.

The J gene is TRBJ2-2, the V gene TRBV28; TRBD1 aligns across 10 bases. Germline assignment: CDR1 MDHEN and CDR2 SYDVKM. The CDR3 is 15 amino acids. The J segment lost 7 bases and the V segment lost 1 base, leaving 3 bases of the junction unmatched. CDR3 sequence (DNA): TGTGCCAGCAGTTTATCGGGACAGGGGCTCGGGGAGCTGTTTTTT. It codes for CASSLSGQGLGELFF.

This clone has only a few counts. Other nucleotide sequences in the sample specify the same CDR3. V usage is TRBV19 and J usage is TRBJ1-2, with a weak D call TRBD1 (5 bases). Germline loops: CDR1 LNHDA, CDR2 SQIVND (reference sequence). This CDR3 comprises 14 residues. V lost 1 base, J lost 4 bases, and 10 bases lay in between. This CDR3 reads CASSIVAGGYGYTF. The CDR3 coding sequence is TGTGCCAGTAGTATAGTGGCCGGGGGCTATGGCTACACCTTC.

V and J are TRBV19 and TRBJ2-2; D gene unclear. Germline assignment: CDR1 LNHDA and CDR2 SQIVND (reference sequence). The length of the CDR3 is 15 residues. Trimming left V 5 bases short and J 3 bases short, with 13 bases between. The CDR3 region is CASSSYPEYTGELFF. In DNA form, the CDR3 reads TGTGCCAGTAGTTCCTACCCTGAGTACACCGGGGAGCTGTTTTTT.

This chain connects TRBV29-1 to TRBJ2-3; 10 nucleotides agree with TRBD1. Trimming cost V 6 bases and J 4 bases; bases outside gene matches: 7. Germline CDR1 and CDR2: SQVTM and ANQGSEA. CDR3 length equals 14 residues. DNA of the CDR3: TGCAGCGTCTCCGGGACAGGGGACGCAGATACGCAGTATTTT. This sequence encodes CSVSGTGDADTQYF.

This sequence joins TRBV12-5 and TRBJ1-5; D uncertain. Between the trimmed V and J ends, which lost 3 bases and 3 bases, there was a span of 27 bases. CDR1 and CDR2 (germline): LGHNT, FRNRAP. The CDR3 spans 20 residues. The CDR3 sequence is CASGFFSLDINPRFNQPQHF. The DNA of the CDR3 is TGTGCTAGTGGTTTTTTCAGTCTCGACATCAACCCCCGTTTCAATCAGCCCCAGCATTTT.

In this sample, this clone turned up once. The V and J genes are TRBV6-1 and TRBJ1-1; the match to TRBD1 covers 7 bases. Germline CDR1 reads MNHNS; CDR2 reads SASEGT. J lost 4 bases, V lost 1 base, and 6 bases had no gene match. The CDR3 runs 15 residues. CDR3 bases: TGTGCCAGCAGTGAAGGGGCCCCAGGGGGCACTGAAGCTTTCTTT. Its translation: CASSEGAPGGTEAFF.

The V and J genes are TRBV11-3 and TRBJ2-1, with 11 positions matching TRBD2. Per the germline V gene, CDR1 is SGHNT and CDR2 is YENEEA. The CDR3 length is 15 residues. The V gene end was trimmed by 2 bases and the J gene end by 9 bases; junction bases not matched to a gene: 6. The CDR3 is CASSLSSGGAGEQFF. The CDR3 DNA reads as TGTGCCAGCAGCTTAAGTAGCGGGGGGGCGGGTGAGCAGTTCTTC. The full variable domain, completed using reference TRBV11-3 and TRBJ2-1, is EAGVVQSPRYKIIEKKQPVAFWCNPISGHNTLYWYLQNLGQGPELLIRYENEEAVDDSQLPKDRFSAERLKGVDSTLKIQPAELGDSAVYLCASSLSSGGAGEQFFGPGTRLTVL.

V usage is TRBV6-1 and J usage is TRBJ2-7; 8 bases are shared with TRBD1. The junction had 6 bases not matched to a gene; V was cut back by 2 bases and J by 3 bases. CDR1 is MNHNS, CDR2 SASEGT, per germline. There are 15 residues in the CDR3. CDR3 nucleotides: TGTGCCAGCAGTGAACACGGGGGACAGGTCTACGAGCAGTACGTC. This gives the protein CASSEHGGQVYEQYV.

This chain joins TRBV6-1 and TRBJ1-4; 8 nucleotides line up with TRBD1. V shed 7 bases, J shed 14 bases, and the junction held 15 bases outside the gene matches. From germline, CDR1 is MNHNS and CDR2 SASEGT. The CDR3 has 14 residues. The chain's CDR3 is CASTEGQDRRRLFF. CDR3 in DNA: TGTGCCAGCACCGAGGGACAGGATAGAAGGAGGCTGTTTTTT.

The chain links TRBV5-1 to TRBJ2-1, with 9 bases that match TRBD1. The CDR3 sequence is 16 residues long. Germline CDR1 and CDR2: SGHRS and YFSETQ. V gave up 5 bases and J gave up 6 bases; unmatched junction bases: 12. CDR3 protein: CASSPNPGQGFNEQFF. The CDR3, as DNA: TGCGCCAGCAGTCCGAATCCGGGACAGGGCTTCAATGAGCAGTTCTTC.

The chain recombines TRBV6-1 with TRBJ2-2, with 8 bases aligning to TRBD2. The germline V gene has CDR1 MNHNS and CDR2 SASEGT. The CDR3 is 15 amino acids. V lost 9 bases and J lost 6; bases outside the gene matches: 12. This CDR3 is CASGLASLNAGELFF. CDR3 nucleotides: TGTGCCAGTGGACTAGCTTCTCTTAACGCCGGGGAGCTGTTTTTT.

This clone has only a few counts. The CDR3 is CASSPWTETYGYTF. The DNA of the CDR3 is TGTGCCAGCAGCCCTTGGACAGAGACATATGGCTACACCTTC. The chain has TRBV7-2 and TRBJ1-2, with D perhaps matching TRBD1 (6 bases). The V gene lost 5 bases and the J gene lost 5 bases, with 15 bases spanning the gap. CDR3 size: 14 residues. CDR1 and CDR2 from the germline V gene are SGHTA and FQGNSA.

CDR3 DNA: TGTGCCAGCAGTTACGGGGGGACCTATGGCTACACCTTC. Amino acid sequence: CASSYGGTYGYTF. This chain uses TRBV6-5 with TRBJ1-2, with TRBD1 as a possible D gene (5 bases). The CDR3 has 13 residues. V shed 2 bases and J shed 4 bases, with 8 bases lying between them. The germline CDR1 and CDR2 sequences are MNHEY and SVGAGI.

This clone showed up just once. The CDR3 bases are TGTGCCAGCAGTCGACAGGGGCCAGCTGGAAACACCATATATTTT. Translating gives CASSRQGPAGNTIYF. This chain joins TRBV27 and TRBJ1-3; 8 bases are a match to TRBD1. V was clipped by 5 bases and J by 2 bases; unmatched bases: 5. From germline, CDR1 is MNHEY and CDR2 SMNVEV (reference sequence). This CDR3 is 15 amino acids long.

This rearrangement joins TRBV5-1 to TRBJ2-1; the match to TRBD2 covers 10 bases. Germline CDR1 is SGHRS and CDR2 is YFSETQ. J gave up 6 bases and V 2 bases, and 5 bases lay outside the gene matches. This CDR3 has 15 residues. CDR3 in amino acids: CASSFISSGSNEQFF. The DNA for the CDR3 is TGCGCCAGCAGCTTTATATCTAGCGGGAGCAATGAGCAGTTCTTC.

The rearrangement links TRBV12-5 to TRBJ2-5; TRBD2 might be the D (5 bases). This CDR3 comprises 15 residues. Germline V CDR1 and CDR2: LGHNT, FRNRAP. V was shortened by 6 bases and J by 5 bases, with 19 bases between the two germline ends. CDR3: CASGSGSTGGETQYF. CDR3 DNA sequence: TGTGCTAGTGGCTCCGGGTCCACGGGCGGGGAGACCCAGTACTTC.

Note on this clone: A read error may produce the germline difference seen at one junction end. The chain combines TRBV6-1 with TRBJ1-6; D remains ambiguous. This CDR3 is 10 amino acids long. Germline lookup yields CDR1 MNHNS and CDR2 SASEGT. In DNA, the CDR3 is TGTGCCAGCAGTGACCTGCCGCTTGAGTTT. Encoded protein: CASSDLPLEF.

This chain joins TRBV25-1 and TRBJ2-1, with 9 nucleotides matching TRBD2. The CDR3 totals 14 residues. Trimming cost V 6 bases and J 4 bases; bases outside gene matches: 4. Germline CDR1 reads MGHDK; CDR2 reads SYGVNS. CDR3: CASRRTSAYNEQFF. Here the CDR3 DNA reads TGTGCCAGCAGGAGGACTAGCGCTTACAATGAGCAGTTCTTC.

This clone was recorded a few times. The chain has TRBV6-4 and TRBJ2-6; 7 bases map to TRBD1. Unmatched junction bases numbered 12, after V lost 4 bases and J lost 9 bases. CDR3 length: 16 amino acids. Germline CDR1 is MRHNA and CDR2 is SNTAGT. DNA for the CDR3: TGTGCCAGCAGTGCCCAGTTCGACAGGGACGTCAACGTCCTGACTTTC. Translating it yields CASSAQFDRDVNVLTF.

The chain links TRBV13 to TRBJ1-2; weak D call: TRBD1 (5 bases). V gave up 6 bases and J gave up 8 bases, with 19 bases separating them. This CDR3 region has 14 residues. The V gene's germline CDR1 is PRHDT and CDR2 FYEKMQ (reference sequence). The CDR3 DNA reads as TGTGCCAGCAGTCCTAGGGGTCGACACGAGGGCTACACCTTC. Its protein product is CASSPRGRHEGYTF.

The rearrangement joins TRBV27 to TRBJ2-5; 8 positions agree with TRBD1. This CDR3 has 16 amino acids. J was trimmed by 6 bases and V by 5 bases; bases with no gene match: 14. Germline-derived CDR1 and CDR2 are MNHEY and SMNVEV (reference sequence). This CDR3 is CASSLGQGLEMQTQYF. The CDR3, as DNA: TGTGCCAGCAGTCTCGGACAGGGACTCGAGATGCAGACCCAGTACTTC.

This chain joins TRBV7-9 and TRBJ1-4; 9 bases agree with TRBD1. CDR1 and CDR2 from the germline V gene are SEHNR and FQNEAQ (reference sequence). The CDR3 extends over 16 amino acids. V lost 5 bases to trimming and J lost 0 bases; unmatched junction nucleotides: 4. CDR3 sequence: CASSPGQGPTNEKLFF. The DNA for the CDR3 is TGTGCCAGCAGCCCGGGACAGGGACCAACTAATGAAAAACTGTTTTTT.

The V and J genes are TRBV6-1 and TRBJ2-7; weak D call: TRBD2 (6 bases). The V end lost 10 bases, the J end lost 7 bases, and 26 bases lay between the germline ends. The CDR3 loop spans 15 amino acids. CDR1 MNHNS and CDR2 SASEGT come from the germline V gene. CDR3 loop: CATLEGLLAPGEQYV. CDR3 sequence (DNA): TGTGCCACCCTTGAAGGCTTACTAGCCCCTGGGGAGCAGTACGTC.

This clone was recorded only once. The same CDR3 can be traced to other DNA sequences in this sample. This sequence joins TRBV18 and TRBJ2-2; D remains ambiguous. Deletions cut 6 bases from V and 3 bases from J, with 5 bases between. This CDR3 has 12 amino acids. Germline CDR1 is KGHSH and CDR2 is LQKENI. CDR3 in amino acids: CASSPDTGELFF. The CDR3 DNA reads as TGTGCCAGCTCCCCGGACACCGGGGAGCTGTTTTTT.

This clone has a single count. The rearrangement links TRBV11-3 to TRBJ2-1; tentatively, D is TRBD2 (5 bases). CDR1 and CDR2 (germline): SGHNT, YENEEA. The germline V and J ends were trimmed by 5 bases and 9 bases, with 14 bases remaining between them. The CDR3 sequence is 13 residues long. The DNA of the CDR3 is TGTGCCAGCAGCCCCCGTAGCGTGGGTGAGCAGTTCTTC. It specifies CASSPRSVGEQFF.

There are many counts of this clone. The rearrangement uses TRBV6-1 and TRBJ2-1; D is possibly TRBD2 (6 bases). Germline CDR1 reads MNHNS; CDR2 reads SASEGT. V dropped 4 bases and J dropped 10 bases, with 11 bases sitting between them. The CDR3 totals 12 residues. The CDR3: CASSVASVEQFF. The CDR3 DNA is TGTGCCAGCAGTGTGGCTAGCGTAGAGCAGTTCTTC.

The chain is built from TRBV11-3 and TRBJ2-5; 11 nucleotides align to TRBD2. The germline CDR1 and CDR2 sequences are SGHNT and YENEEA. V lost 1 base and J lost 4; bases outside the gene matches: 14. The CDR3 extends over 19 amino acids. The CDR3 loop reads CASSLVGVVAGGPGETQYF. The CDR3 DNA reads TGTGCCAGCAGCTTAGTGGGTGTAGTAGCGGGAGGGCCGGGAGAGACCCAGTACTTC.